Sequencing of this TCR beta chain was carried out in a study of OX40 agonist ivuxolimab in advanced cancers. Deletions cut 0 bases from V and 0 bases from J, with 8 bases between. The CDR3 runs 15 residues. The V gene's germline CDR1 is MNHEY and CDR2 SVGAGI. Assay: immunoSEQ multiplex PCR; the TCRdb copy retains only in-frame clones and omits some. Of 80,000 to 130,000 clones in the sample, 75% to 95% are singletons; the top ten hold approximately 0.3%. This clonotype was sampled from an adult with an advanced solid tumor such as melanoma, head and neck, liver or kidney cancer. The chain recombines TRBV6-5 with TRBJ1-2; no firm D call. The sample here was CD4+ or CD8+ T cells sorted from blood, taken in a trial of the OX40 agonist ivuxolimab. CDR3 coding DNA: TGTGCCAGCAGTTACTCGGGTCAGGCTAACTATGGCTACACCTTC. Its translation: CASSYSGQANYGYTF.